A selection of T cell receptor beta chains follows, all from one sample in a study of metastatic and nonmetastatic thyroid tumors. Via MiXCR, TCRdb re-called the PCR reads. The sample includes around 20,000 clones, approximately 29% of them seen just once. The sequenced material came from adjacent normal tissue. Receptors originate from a female donor with papillary thyroid cancer or a benign thyroid nodule (not recorded which). Some clones in this sample may be carry-over from other donors' samples. Both conserved end residues are part of each CDR3. A D gene is named only where the DNA matches it firmly. Clone size is stated in some rows and not others, as once, few, many or a class when expanded.

v_call: TRBV11-2
clone_size: -
cdr3_length: 14
j_call: TRBJ2-1
d_call: -
cdr3_aa: CASSSPTRGYEQFF
cdr3_nt: TGTGCCAGCAGCTCCCCTACCCGGGGGTATGAGCAGTTCTTC

v_call: TRBV6-5
clone_size: medium-sized
cdr3_length: 17
j_call: TRBJ2-3
d_call: -
cdr3_aa: CASSYSMDSAGTDTQYF
cdr3_nt: TGTGCCAGCAGTTACTCGATGGACAGCGCAGGGACAGATACGCAGTATTTT

v_call: TRBV10-3
clone_size: few
cdr3_length: 17
j_call: TRBJ2-3
d_call: TRBD2
cdr3_aa: CAISESKAGGQTDTQYF
cdr3_nt: TGTGCCATCAGTGAGTCGAAAGCGGGGGGGCAAACAGATACGCAGTATTTT

v_call: TRBV20-1
clone_size: -
cdr3_length: 14
j_call: TRBJ2-7
d_call: TRBD2
cdr3_aa: CSAHRTSGYSEQYF
cdr3_nt: TGCAGTGCCCATAGGACTAGCGGGTACTCCGAGCAGTACTTC

v_call: TRBV20-1
clone_size: medium-sized
cdr3_length: 15
j_call: TRBJ2-3
d_call: TRBD2
cdr3_aa: CSARVGSGAGDTQYF
cdr3_nt: TGCAGTGCTAGAGTGGGTAGCGGGGCGGGGGATACGCAGTATTTT

v_call: TRBV19
clone_size: many
cdr3_length: 14
j_call: TRBJ1-3
d_call: -
cdr3_aa: CASSPDGQGNTIYF
cdr3_nt: TGTGCCAGTAGTCCTGACGGACAGGGAAACACCATATATTTT

v_call: TRBV9
clone_size: many
cdr3_length: 14
j_call: TRBJ2-3
d_call: -
cdr3_aa: CASSVRQFTDTQYF
cdr3_nt: TGTGCCAGCAGCGTACGTCAGTTCACAGATACGCAGTATTTT

v_call: TRBV4-1
clone_size: once
cdr3_length: 18
j_call: TRBJ2-7
d_call: TRBD2
cdr3_aa: CASSRGLAGWPRSYEQYF
cdr3_nt: TGCGCCAGCAGCCGAGGACTAGCGGGATGGCCCCGCTCCTACGAGCAGTACTTC

v_call: TRBV6-1
clone_size: once
cdr3_length: 15
j_call: TRBJ1-1
d_call: -
cdr3_aa: CASSEDPGTLPVDFF
cdr3_nt: TGTGCCAGCAGTGAAGACCCAGGGACCCTACCTGTAGATTTCTTT

v_call: TRBV7-8
clone_size: -
cdr3_length: 14
j_call: TRBJ1-6
d_call: -
cdr3_aa: CASSLAGYGSPLHF
cdr3_nt: TGTGCCAGCAGCTTGGCAGGGTATGGATCACCCCTCCACTTT

v_call: TRBV2
clone_size: -
cdr3_length: 14
j_call: TRBJ1-2
d_call: TRBD1
cdr3_aa: CASSAGTGWSGYTF
cdr3_nt: TGTGCCAGCAGTGCCGGGACAGGGTGGAGTGGCTACACCTTC